The 14 T cell receptor beta chains presented below share a single source sample, sequenced in a study of response to subunit inactivated influenza vaccine (dated by TCRdb to between 2017 and 2018). The library was built by means of RT-PCR. The sequencer was an Illumina HiSeq 2500. TCRdb handled the public reads itself, with Q25 trimming in fastp and clone calling in MiXCR, and kept productive beta chains. One record per CDR3 amino acid sequence lists the most common genes and DNA. The sample contains about 540,000 distinct CDR3 sequences, roughly 25% of them found a single time. The top ten clonotypes cover approximately 2.9% of the sample. The same data also went into a second study, on T cells expressing NK-cell markers. The second study's authors report: The TCR beta cDNA libraries were made using 5'RACE template switching, a step that added both a universal primer site and unique molecular identifiers.

This specimen was CD4+ T cells sorted from PBMCs, taken 11 to 12 days after vaccination. The receptors stem from a middle-aged man who received an inactivated influenza vaccine. Donor details come from another sample of the same person, matched by shared clones.

This clonotype turned up a few times. In DNA form, the CDR3 reads TGCGCCAGCAGCGGGGGGACTAGCGGGAGATTGGGCGAGCAGTACTTC. Translating gives CASSGGTSGRLGEQYF. The genes are TRBV5-1 and TRBJ2-7; 14 positions agree with TRBD2. The CDR3 is 16 amino acids. Germline lookup yields CDR1 SGHRS and CDR2 YFSETQ. J was trimmed by 6 bases and V by 4 bases; bases with no gene match: 9.

The sample holds many counts of this clonotype. The chain links TRBV7-3 to TRBJ2-2, with D tentatively TRBD1 (6 bases). The CDR3 sequence is 17 residues long. In germline, CDR1 is SGHTA, CDR2 FQGTGA. Between the trimmed V and J ends, which lost 6 bases and 2 bases, there was a span of 19 bases. This CDR3 reads CASSLTRDNFNTGELFF. In DNA, the CDR3 is TGTGCCAGCAGTCTTACAAGGGACAATTTCAACACCGGGGAGCTGTTTTTT.

This clonotype was observed a few times. The chain uses TRBV12-3 or TRBV12-4 and TRBJ2-4, with TRBD1 matching 7 bases. The CDR3 contains 15 residues. The J segment lost 7 bases and the V segment lost 1 base, leaving 7 bases of the junction unmatched. Written as DNA, the CDR3 is TGTGCCAGCAGTTTAGGGCAGGGGGTCAGTAACATTCAGTACTTC. Amino acid sequence: CASSLGQGVSNIQYF.

This clonotype was observed a handful of times. This chain connects TRBV11-1 to TRBJ1-1; D perhaps matches TRBD1 (5 bases). V was cut by 1 base and J by 4 bases, with 10 bases left in between. Germline values: CDR1 SGHAT, CDR2 FQDESV (reference sequence). This CDR3 region has 14 residues. The CDR3 protein is CASSLVRTSTEAFF. CDR3 nucleotides: TGTGCCAGCAGCTTAGTTCGGACAAGCACTGAAGCTTTCTTT.

This clonotype was counted a few times. The rearrangement uses TRBV25-1 and TRBJ2-1; 9 nucleotides match TRBD1. Germline CDR1 reads MGHDK; CDR2 reads SYGVNS. The CDR3 covers 14 residues. V was pared by 8 bases and J by 2 bases, with 4 bases of the junction left unmatched. The CDR3 DNA is TGTGCCAGCCTGGGACAGGGAACCTACAATGAGCAGTTCTTC. Translated: CASLGQGTYNEQFF.

This chain links TRBV4-3 with TRBJ2-1; 10 bases agree with TRBD1. Germline assignment: CDR1 LGHNA and CDR2 YSLEER. The CDR3 is 14 residues long. V was clipped by 2 bases and J by 8 bases; unmatched bases: 3. CDR3 sequence reads: CASSQNGQGDEQFF. CDR3 DNA sequence: TGCGCCAGCAGCCAAAATGGACAGGGGGATGAGCAGTTCTTC.

This clonotype was seen a handful of times. The chain joins TRBV5-5 to TRBJ2-1, with D possibly TRBD2 on 5 matching bases. Germline V gene sequence: CDR1 SGHKS, CDR2 YYEKEE (reference sequence). Trimming shortened V by 4 bases and J by 2 bases, and 13 bases separated the two germline ends. The CDR3 consists of 15 residues. The CDR3 reads CASSREAVTYNEQFF. The CDR3 DNA reads TGTGCCAGCAGCCGGGAAGCGGTGACCTACAATGAGCAGTTCTTC.

At least ten counts were recorded for this clonotype. The genes are TRBV9 and TRBJ2-4, with a tentative D call TRBD2 (6 bases). This CDR3 region has 14 residues. The V end lost 2 bases, the J end lost 6 bases, and 12 bases lay between the germline ends. Germline-derived CDR1 and CDR2 are SGDLS and YYNGEE. CDR3 in amino acids: CASSVGGYGNIQYF. The CDR3 DNA sequence: TGTGCCAGCAGCGTTGGGGGGTATGGAAACATTCAGTACTTC.

J is TRBJ2-6 and V is TRBV5-6; weak D call: TRBD1 (6 bases). V was pared by 6 bases and J by 1 base, with 17 bases between. The CDR3 loop spans 17 amino acids. CDR1 is SGHDT and CDR2 is YYEEEE in the germline V gene. CDR3 in amino acids: CASTKLTDRSGANVLTF. The CDR3 nucleotides read TGTGCCAGCACCAAACTAACAGACAGGTCTGGGGCCAACGTCCTGACTTTC. Looking up the rest from reference TRBV5-6 and TRBJ2-6 gives the full variable domain: DAGVTQSPTHLIKTRGQQVTLRCSPKSGHDTVSWYQQALGQGPQFIFQYYEEEERQRGNFPDRFSGHQFPNYSSELNVNALLLGDSALYLCASTKLTDRSGANVLTFGAGSRLTVL.

V is TRBV19 and J is TRBJ2-7; D uncertain. The CDR3 is 11 residues long. Trimming shortened V by 7 bases and J by 4 bases, and 8 bases separated the two germline ends. Germline V lookup: CDR1 LNHDA, CDR2 SQIVND (reference sequence). CDR3 amino acids: CASTDSYEQYF. The CDR3 region has the DNA TGTGCCAGTACGGATTCTTACGAGCAGTACTTC.

A few counts support this clonotype. The rearrangement links TRBV6-2 or TRBV6-3 to TRBJ2-3; TRBD2 aligns across 10 bases. Looked up from germline, CDR1 is MNHEY and CDR2 is SVGEGT. This CDR3 comprises 17 residues. The V gene end was trimmed by 2 bases and the J gene end by 0 bases; junction bases not matched to a gene: 5. The CDR3 region is CASSYRRTSGSTDTQYF. DNA for the CDR3: TGTGCCAGCAGTTACCGCCGGACTAGCGGAAGCACAGATACGCAGTATTTT.

The sample holds a few counts of this clonotype. The J gene is TRBJ2-4, the V gene TRBV20-1; a weak D match, TRBD1 (6 bases). Germline V gives CDR1 DFQATT, CDR2 SNEGSKA (reference sequence). The CDR3 contains 15 residues. Trimming removed 1 base from V and 4 bases from J, with 14 bases in between. CDR3 sequence reads: CSARVSGTQKNIQYF. The CDR3 region has the DNA TGCAGTGCTAGAGTGTCCGGGACACAAAAAAACATTCAGTACTTC.

The table lists this clonotype with a few counts. The V and J genes are TRBV20-1 and TRBJ2-5, with a possible D match to TRBD1 (5 bases). Per the germline V gene, CDR1 is DFQATT and CDR2 is SNEGSKA (reference sequence). V lost 3 bases to trimming and J lost 4 bases, with 15 bases between them. The CDR3 sequence is 14 residues long. The CDR3 DNA is TGCAGTGCTAGGGCCCTTAGGGGTGGAGAGACCCAGTACTTC. Amino acids: CSARALRGGETQYF.

The chain links TRBV20-1 to TRBJ1-4; 7 bases are a match to TRBD1. Per the germline V gene, CDR1 is DFQATT and CDR2 is SNEGSKA (reference sequence). The CDR3 extends over 13 amino acids. The junction had 8 bases not matched to a gene; V was cut back by 6 bases and J by 7 bases. CDR3 region: CSATRGGTEKLFF. The CDR3 DNA reads TGCAGTGCAACGCGAGGGGGCACTGAAAAACTGTTTTTT.